This T cell receptor (beta chain) derives from a study of beta chain features in type 1 diabetes. The wider study: Over all samples combined, fewer than 140,000,000 sorted cells were examined.

The study reverse transcribed the entire isolated RNA, so it sequenced expressed TCRB transcripts. Sequencing was performed with immunoSEQ multiplex PCR; in TCRdb, only in-frame clones are kept and a portion is missing. The sample has fewer than 400,000 clones, 6.5% to 10% seen once. The germline gives CDR1 SEHNR, CDR2 FQNEAQ (reference sequence). The V and J ends lost 6 bases and 3 bases respectively, with 12 bases between them. CDR3 length: 14 residues. Purity exceeded 95% in all sorted populations. This clone has only a few counts. J is TRBJ2-4 and V is TRBV7-9; D assignment may be TRBD1 or TRBD2 (5 bases each). The specimen sequenced was central memory CD4+ T cells from blood. This receptor was obtained from a young woman in good health. The CDR3 region has the DNA TGTGCCAGCAGTCCGGGGCAGGGCAAAAACATTCAGTACTTC. The encoded protein is CASSPGQGKNIQYF.